Reported below is one T cell receptor beta chain. What it binds is not known. Germline loops: CDR1 SGHAT, CDR2 FQNNGV. The length of the CDR3 is 15 residues. Trimming shortened V by 5 bases and J by 0 bases, and 13 bases separated the two germline ends. These data are taken from a study of cytomegalovirus exposure and HLA in healthy donors. Findings of the study overall: When analyzed later, the rates of TCR association showed variation by HLA locus, with DRB1 the most and HLA-C the fewest.

A multiplex PCR was run with 60 Vbeta primers and 13 Jbeta primers. As originally analysed: Later analysis identified approximately 80 million unique TCR beta chains, approximately 10 million shared. Here immunoSEQ multiplex PCR was the method, and the copy in TCRdb shows in-frame clones only, minus some. From that table come the V and J calls and clone size; the DNA was used to work out D and trimming. The specimen's table records some 140,000 clones. The TCR originated in a woman aged 40 to 50 in good health and CMV-seronegative. Specimen: PBMCs. This sequence joins TRBV11-2 and TRBJ1-2; D might be TRBD1 (6 bases). The CDR3: CASSRGGISNYGYTF. In nucleotides, the CDR3 is TGTGCCAGCAGCAGGGGGGGGATCTCTAACTATGGCTACACCTTC.